The clone carrying this TCR beta chain was observed at least ten times. Its cognate antigen is unknown. Unique molecular identifiers were used in preparing the TCRbeta library. TCRdb fed the PCR reads into MiXCR, producing one record per CDR3 protein. The sample includes some 190,000 distinct CDR3 sequences, 8.5% to 14% seen only once; the top ten take roughly an eighth. This entry belongs to a study of T-cell reconstitution after alpha-beta-depleted transplantation in children. Study conclusions and caveats: Where alpha-beta T cells came from about two months after transplant was reportedly several hundred expanded graft clones.

The sample consisted of PBMCs, taken before TCRalphabeta/CD19-depleted stem cell transplant. The sequence was collected from a boy between 2 and 15 years old with acute myeloid leukemia, due to receive a stem cell transplant.

CDR3 amino acids: CASSLTSGAYNEQFF. The DNA of the CDR3 is TGTGCCAGCTCTCTAACGTCGGGGGCTTACAATGAGCAGTTCTTC. This chain uses TRBV6-2 or TRBV6-3 with TRBJ2-1, with D perhaps TRBD1 or TRBD2 (6 bases each). Trimming took 8 bases from V and 4 from J, leaving 18 bases between them. The CDR3 runs to 15 residues. Germline assignment: CDR1 MNHEY and CDR2 SVGEGT.